The 13 T cell receptor beta chains in this list originate from one sample, sequenced in a study of identical twins. TCRdb ran MiXCR on the 5' RACE reads and lists one entry per CDR3 protein. The data contain approximately 230,000 distinct CDR3 sequences, roughly 7.1% of them singletons. In addition, the sample was reused for a study of T cells expressing NK-cell markers.

Source material: CD8+ T cells sorted from blood. The source is a young woman in good health.

This chain links TRBV29-1 with TRBJ1-3; D remains unclear. The CDR3 spans 13 residues. Germline V gives CDR1 SQVTM, CDR2 ANQGSEA. Trimming cost V 6 bases and J 0 bases, with 9 bases left between them. CDR3: CSVARPSGNTIYF. CDR3 sequence (DNA): TGCAGCGTCGCGCGCCCCTCTGGAAACACCATATATTTT.

This clonotype occurred many times. The chain links TRBV9 to TRBJ2-1, with 10 positions matching TRBD2. The CDR3 consists of 15 residues. The V segment lost 0 bases and the J segment 4 bases; nucleotides outside the gene matches: 1. Germline-derived CDR1 and CDR2 are SGDLS and YYNGEE. The DNA of the CDR3 is TGTGCCAGCAGCGTAGGACTAGCGGGTTACAATGAGCAGTTCTTC. Its translation is CASSVGLAGYNEQFF.

This rearrangement joins TRBV6-5 to TRBJ2-3; D uncertain. The CDR3 consists of 16 residues. V was trimmed by 2 bases and J by 0 bases, leaving 12 bases between them. CDR1 MNHEY and CDR2 SVGAGI come from the germline V gene. The CDR3 here is CASSYKRLTSTDTQYF. For the CDR3, the DNA is TGTGCCAGCAGTTACAAGCGCCTAACGAGCACAGATACGCAGTATTTT.

This clonotype was recorded many times. This chain connects TRBV4-3 to TRBJ1-1; the D gene is possibly TRBD1 (6 bases). Germline V gives CDR1 LGHNA, CDR2 YSLEER. The germline V and J ends were trimmed by 0 bases and 5 bases, with 10 bases remaining between them. The CDR3 is 14 residues long. The CDR3 bases are TGCGCCAGCAGCCAAGATCGAGGGGGGACTGAAGCTTTCTTT. Amino acids: CASSQDRGGTEAFF.

The V gene is TRBV12-3 or TRBV12-4, the J gene TRBJ1-1, with a tentative D call TRBD1 (5 bases). The CDR3 runs 15 residues. Trimming shortened V by 3 bases and J by 1 base, and 12 bases separated the two germline ends. Here the CDR3 reads CASSFSGRANTEAFF. The CDR3 DNA reads as TGTGCCAGCAGTTTTTCGGGCAGGGCGAACACTGAAGCTTTCTTT.

This clonotype was seen many times. The genes are TRBV30 and TRBJ2-1; 8 positions agree with TRBD2. J gave up 8 bases and V 2 bases, and 2 bases lay outside the gene matches. Germline loops: CDR1 GTSNPN, CDR2 SVGIG (reference sequence). The CDR3 totals 12 residues. CDR3 coding DNA: TGTGCCTGGAGTAACGGGGGGGATGAGCAGTTCTTC. It is translated as CAWSNGGDEQFF.

This clonotype has ten or more counts. V usage is TRBV12-3 or TRBV12-4 and J usage is TRBJ1-1; a possible D gene is TRBD1 (5 bases). This CDR3 is built from 11 residues. Trimming stripped 3 bases from V and 11 bases from J, with 10 bases between. CDR3 loop: CASSFGGDAFF. The CDR3 nucleotides are TGTGCCAGCAGTTTCGGAGGGGATGCTTTCTTT.

The rearrangement uses TRBV4-3 and TRBJ2-1; maybe TRBD2 (6 bases). The CDR3 runs to 16 residues. Trimming removed 1 base from V and 0 bases from J, with 10 bases in between. CDR1 and CDR2 (germline): LGHNA, YSLEER. This CDR3 is CASSQALAHSYNEQFF. DNA of the CDR3: TGCGCCAGCAGCCAAGCACTAGCCCACTCCTACAATGAGCAGTTCTTC.

V is TRBV29-1 and J is TRBJ2-1; the match to TRBD1 covers 8 bases. Germline loops: CDR1 SQVTM, CDR2 ANQGSEA. The CDR3 has 14 residues. In nucleotides, the CDR3 is TGCACGGCGAGGAGGACTGACAGGGGCAATGAGCAGTTCTTC. As protein: CTARRTDRGNEQFF.

This clonotype was detected a few times. The CDR3 sequence: CATSRDRSSNQPQHF. The CDR3 DNA follows: TGTGCCACCAGCAGAGATCGCAGTTCCAATCAGCCCCAGCATTTT. The chain employs TRBV15 and TRBJ1-5; no firm D call. The CDR3 length is 15 residues. V was pared by 0 bases and J by 3 bases, with 9 bases between. Germline loops: CDR1 LNHNV, CDR2 YYDKDF (reference sequence).

The chain is built from TRBV28 and TRBJ2-5, with TRBD2 matching over 13 bases. The CDR3 runs to 15 residues. Germline V gene sequence: CDR1 MDHEN, CDR2 SYDVKM. Trimming cost V 7 bases and J 5 bases; bases outside gene matches: 7. The CDR3 nucleotides read TGTGCCAGCACCTCACTAGCGGGGGGGCCGGAGACCCAGTACTTC. The encoded protein is CASTSLAGGPETQYF.

The V call is TRBV10-1, the J call TRBJ2-7; D remains unclear. Germline V lookup: CDR1 WNHNN, CDR2 SYGVQD (reference sequence). V lost 4 bases and J lost 2, with 12 bases in between. The CDR3 is made up of 14 amino acids. The CDR3 is CASSAKERTYEQYF. As DNA, the CDR3 is TGCGCCAGCAGTGCTAAAGAGAGAACCTACGAGCAGTACTTC.

A few counts support this clonotype. The gene calls are TRBV7-2 and TRBJ2-7; possible D gene TRBD1, 5 bases. The germline V gene has CDR1 SGHTA and CDR2 FQGNSA. Trimming removed 8 bases at V and 2 bases at J, with 25 bases between. This CDR3 is built from 17 residues. CDR3 DNA: TGTGCCAGCGTTACCCCAGCTTCCCCCGCAGGGCCCTACGAGCAGTACTTC. As protein: CASVTPASPAGPYEQYF.